The clone carrying this T cell receptor beta chain was observed a single time. Generated by immunoSEQ multiplex PCR, the TCRdb table keeps only in-frame clones and is missing some. This table holds around 270,000 clones, more than 75% found once. This record belongs to a study of blood T cell repertoires in COVID-19. The CDR3 is 15 amino acids. The V and J ends lost 2 bases and 7 bases, in that order; junction bases with no gene match: 8. CDR1 and CDR2 (germline): SGHKS, YYEKEE (reference sequence). J is TRBJ1-4 and V is TRBV5-5; 7 bases are shared with TRBD1. This receptor was obtained from a woman aged 55-69 years with COVID-19, enrolled during active disease. Sequenced: peripheral blood. The CDR3 protein is CASSFWTGDGEKLFF. The CDR3 DNA reads as TGTGCCAGCAGCTTTTGGACAGGCGACGGTGAAAAACTGTTTTTT.